The 24 T cell receptor beta chains below all came from one sample that was sequenced in a study of blood T cell repertoires in COVID-19. Clones were read by immunoSEQ multiplex PCR, and TCRdb kept only the in-frame ones, dropping some. The data hold hundreds of thousands of clones, with 83% observed a single time. The specimen was peripheral blood. These receptors originate from a woman between 25 and 40 years old with COVID-19, enrolled during active disease.

The J gene is TRBJ2-3, the V gene TRBV6-2 or TRBV6-3; the D gene is possibly TRBD1 (5 bases). Trimming took off 4 bases at V and 8 bases at J, with 16 bases between the two ends. There are 14 residues in the CDR3. CDR1 is MNHEY and CDR2 is SVGEGT in the germline V gene. CDR3 protein: CASSSPGPQVTQYF. CDR3 in DNA: TGTGCCAGCAGTTCCCCAGGCCCACAGGTTACGCAGTATTTT.

The chain combines TRBV7-9 with TRBJ2-5; 9 nucleotides line up with TRBD2. CDR3 length: 16 amino acids. Germline lookup yields CDR1 SEHNR and CDR2 FQNEAQ (reference sequence). After removal of 4 bases from V and 5 bases from J, the junction contained 11 bases not matched to a gene. The CDR3 DNA reads as TGTGCCAGCAGCTCTGGCGGGGGGGCCTCGTGGGAGACCCAGTACTTC. It codes for CASSSGGGASWETQYF.

This clone has just one count. The chain couples TRBV18 to TRBJ1-1; D not resolved. The germline V gene has CDR1 KGHSH and CDR2 LQKENI. The CDR3 covers 17 residues. Trimming pared 3 bases from V and 0 bases from J, leaving 17 bases between. CDR3: CASSPWLAPGMNTEAFF. In nucleotides, the CDR3 is TGTGCCAGCTCACCGTGGTTGGCCCCTGGCATGAACACTGAAGCTTTCTTT.

A single count supports this clone. The chain couples TRBV5-1 to TRBJ2-7, with TRBD1 matching 11 bases. V was clipped by 3 bases and J by 2 bases; unmatched bases: 4. The CDR3 runs to 15 residues. CDR1 SGHRS and CDR2 YFSETQ come from the germline V gene. CDR3 nucleotide sequence: TGCGCCAGCAGCTCCCGGACAGGGGGCCCCTACGAGCAGTACTTC. Translated: CASSSRTGGPYEQYF.

This clone came up once. The gene calls are TRBV29-1 and TRBJ1-1; TRBD1 is a possible D gene (6 bases). Germline V gene lookup returns CDR1 SQVTM and CDR2 ANQGSEA. V was pared by 6 bases and J by 11 bases, with 13 bases between. The CDR3 extends over 10 amino acids. The CDR3, as DNA: TGCAGCGTCCGGACAGTGTGGGCTTTCTTT. Translation: CSVRTVWAFF.

The chain employs TRBV6-5 and TRBJ1-3, with a weak D call TRBD1 (6 bases). CDR3 length equals 15 residues. V lost 5 bases, J lost 0 bases, and 11 bases lay in between. Germline-derived CDR1 and CDR2 are MNHEY and SVGAGI. The CDR3 bases are TGTGCCAGCAGTAGAGGGGGAAGCTCTGGAAACACCATATATTTT. This gives the protein CASSRGGSSGNTIYF.

This chain uses TRBV6-5 with TRBJ1-2; TRBD1 matches 11 bases. The CDR3 loop spans 15 amino acids. Unmatched junction bases numbered 7, after V lost 6 bases and J lost 4 bases. Germline V gene sequence: CDR1 MNHEY, CDR2 SVGAGI. DNA for the CDR3: TGTGCCAGCAGATGGACAGGGGGCGCGGGCTATGGCTACACCTTC. The encoded protein is CASRWTGGAGYGYTF.

The chain links TRBV11-1 to TRBJ2-2, with D tentatively TRBD1 (6 bases). CDR1 and CDR2 from the germline V gene are SGHAT and FQDESV (reference sequence). The CDR3 extends over 13 amino acids. V was pared by 5 bases and J by 6 bases, with 10 bases between. The CDR3 protein is CASSPRTAGELFF. The CDR3 DNA follows: TGTGCCAGCAGCCCCCGGACAGCCGGGGAGCTGTTTTTT.

This clone was counted ten times or more. The gene calls are TRBV27 and TRBJ1-1; D not certain. This CDR3 region has 13 residues. The germline V gene has CDR1 MNHEY and CDR2 SMNVEV (reference sequence). V dropped 4 bases and J dropped 7 bases, with 13 bases sitting between them. CDR3 amino acids: CASSSPRSLEAFF. The CDR3 coding sequence is TGTGCCAGCAGTTCCCCCAGGTCCCTTGAAGCTTTCTTT.

This clone was observed a single time. The genes are TRBV18 and TRBJ2-1; 7 nucleotides agree with TRBD1. The CDR3 contains 15 residues. Germline V gene lookup returns CDR1 KGHSH and CDR2 LQKENI. V gave up 5 bases and J gave up 6 bases; unmatched junction bases: 10. CDR3 sequence: CASSIDRVASNEQFF. The CDR3 nucleotides read TGTGCCAGCTCAATTGACAGGGTTGCCAGCAATGAGCAGTTCTTC.

The chain carries TRBV2 and TRBJ1-5; D gene unclear. CDR1 and CDR2 (germline): SNHLY, FYNNEI. Trimming pared 0 bases from V and 5 bases from J, leaving 8 bases between. The CDR3 is 14 residues long. CDR3 sequence reads: CASSEALGDQPQHF. CDR3 sequence (DNA): TGTGCCAGCAGTGAAGCATTAGGAGATCAGCCCCAGCATTTT.

This clone was seen only a few times. This sequence joins TRBV9 and TRBJ2-3; perhaps TRBD2 as D (6 bases). This CDR3 has 15 residues. Germline V gene data show CDR1 as SGDLS and CDR2 as YYNGEE. V was shortened by 3 bases and J by 2 bases, with 13 bases between the two germline ends. The CDR3 DNA follows: TGTGCCAGCAGCGGCCCCGCTAGCGACACAGATACGCAGTATTTT. Protein product: CASSGPASDTDTQYF.

The chain is built from TRBV11-2 and TRBJ2-7, with 9 bases matching TRBD2. The CDR3 has 16 residues. Per germline, CDR1 SGHAT and CDR2 FQNNGV. The V and J ends lost 1 base and 3 bases, in that order; junction bases with no gene match: 7. CDR3 nucleotides: TGTGCCAGCAGCTTAGTCCCTAGCGGGGCCTTCTACGAGCAGTACTTC. Residues: CASSLVPSGAFYEQYF.

The J gene is TRBJ2-7, the V gene TRBV28; D unresolved. The CDR3 has 15 amino acids. Per germline, CDR1 MDHEN and CDR2 SYDVKM. Trimming removed 4 bases at V and 3 bases at J, with 16 bases between. CDR3 in amino acids: CASSYRALTNYEQYF. CDR3 in DNA: TGTGCCAGCAGTTACAGAGCATTAACCAACTACGAGCAGTACTTC.

In its sample, this clone was seen once. The chain joins TRBV9 to TRBJ2-3; TRBD1 might be the D (5 bases). V was trimmed by 0 bases and J by 3 bases, leaving 8 bases between them. Germline V gene lookup returns CDR1 SGDLS and CDR2 YYNGEE. CDR3 length equals 14 residues. Written as DNA, the CDR3 is TGTGCCAGCAGCGTAGAGGGGATAACAGATACGCAGTATTTT. It encodes CASSVEGITDTQYF. Full variable domain (rest looked up from reference TRBV9 and TRBJ2-3): DSGVTQTPKHLITATGQRVTLRCSPRSGDLSVYWYQQSLDQGLQFLIQYYNGEERAKGNILERFSAQQFPDLHSELNLSSLELGDSALYFCASSVEGITDTQYFGPGTRLTVL.

The rearrangement joins TRBV6-5 to TRBJ2-7; weak D call: TRBD2 (6 bases). The ends were cut back, 0 bases at V and 4 bases at J, with 10 bases in the middle. The CDR3 has 14 amino acids. Germline V gene data show CDR1 as MNHEY and CDR2 as SVGAGI. The CDR3 bases are TGTGCCAGCAGTTACTCCGGGACTTCATACGAGCAGTACTTC. As protein: CASSYSGTSYEQYF.

This chain links TRBV3-1 (or the pseudogene TRBV3-2) with TRBJ2-7, with 9 bases fitting TRBD1. Germline lookup yields CDR1 LGHDT and CDR2 YNNKEL (reference sequence). CDR3 length: 15 amino acids. With 2 bases clipped from V and 5 bases from J, the junction kept 7 bases outside the gene matches. CDR3 sequence (DNA): TGTGCCAGCAGCCAAAACAGGGGGCGAGCTAACGAGCAGTACTTC. As protein: CASSQNRGRANEQYF.

This clone came up a few times. The chain couples TRBV10-3 to TRBJ1-1; weak D call: TRBD1 (6 bases). This CDR3 has 15 residues. Germline V gene lookup returns CDR1 ENHRY and CDR2 SYGVKD. Trimming stripped 2 bases from V and 3 bases from J, with 13 bases between. CDR3 sequence (DNA): TGTGCCATCAGTGAGCCTCGAGACAGGTACACTGAAGCTTTCTTT. Residues: CAISEPRDRYTEAFF.

The V gene is TRBV7-2, the J gene TRBJ1-3; no clear D. Germline-derived CDR1 and CDR2 are SGHTA and FQGNSA. CDR3 length equals 14 residues. V was trimmed by 7 bases and J by 0 bases, leaving 10 bases between them. The CDR3 reads CASNQQTSGNTIYF. The CDR3 nucleotides are TGTGCCAGCAACCAACAAACCTCTGGAAACACCATATATTTT.

This clone has just one count. V usage is TRBV10-3 and J usage is TRBJ2-2; TRBD2 matches 9 bases. V gave up 8 bases and J gave up 4 bases; unmatched junction bases: 8. The CDR3 length is 15 residues. The germline CDR1 and CDR2 sequences are ENHRY and SYGVKD. This CDR3 is CAIYKGAGGTGELFF. In DNA, the CDR3 is TGTGCCATCTACAAGGGAGCGGGGGGCACCGGGGAGCTGTTTTTT.

The gene calls are TRBV7-2 and TRBJ2-1; 7 nucleotides align to TRBD2. This CDR3 is built from 14 residues. Germline assignment: CDR1 SGHTA and CDR2 FQGNSA. V was clipped by 4 bases and J by 4 bases; unmatched bases: 4. The DNA of the CDR3 is TGTGCCAGCAGCTCCCTAGCGGTTTACAATGAGCAGTTCTTC. Translating gives CASSSLAVYNEQFF.

The chain joins TRBV2 to TRBJ2-3; TRBD1 agrees at 7 bases. The CDR3 runs to 16 residues. V trimming: 4 bases; J trimming: 4 bases; junction bases outside the gene matches: 11. Germline CDR1 and CDR2: SNHLY and FYNNEI. CDR3 sequence reads: CASSGPRGPRSDTQYF. DNA for the CDR3: TGTGCCAGCAGTGGGCCGAGGGGGCCTCGATCAGATACGCAGTATTTT.

This sequence joins TRBV12-3 or TRBV12-4 and TRBJ2-7; D is uncertain. The CDR3 runs 12 residues. The V and J ends lost 3 bases and 4 bases respectively, with 7 bases between them. This chain's CDR3 is CASSLAKYEQYF. The CDR3 DNA reads as TGTGCCAGCAGTTTGGCAAAATACGAGCAGTACTTC.

The table lists this clone with a count of one. The chain carries TRBV18 and TRBJ1-2; D may be TRBD1 (5 bases). V was trimmed by 3 bases and J by 4 bases, leaving 9 bases between them. CDR3 length: 13 residues. The germline V gene encodes CDR1 KGHSH and CDR2 LQKENI. The CDR3 here is CASSPDSLYGYTF. In DNA, the CDR3 is TGTGCCAGCTCACCCGACAGCCTCTATGGCTACACCTTC.